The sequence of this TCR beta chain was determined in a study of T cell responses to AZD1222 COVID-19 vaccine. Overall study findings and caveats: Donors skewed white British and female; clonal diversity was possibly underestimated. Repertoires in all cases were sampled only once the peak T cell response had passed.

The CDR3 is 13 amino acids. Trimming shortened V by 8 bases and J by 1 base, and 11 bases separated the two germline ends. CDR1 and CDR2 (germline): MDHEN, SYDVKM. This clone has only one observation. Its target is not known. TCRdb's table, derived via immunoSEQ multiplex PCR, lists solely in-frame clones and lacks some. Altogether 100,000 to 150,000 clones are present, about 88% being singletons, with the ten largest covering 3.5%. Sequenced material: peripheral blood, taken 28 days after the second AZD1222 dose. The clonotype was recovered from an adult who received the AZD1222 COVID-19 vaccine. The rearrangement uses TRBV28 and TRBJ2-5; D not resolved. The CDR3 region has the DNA TGTGCCAGCCTCCGGAGCCTCCAAGAGACCCAGTACTTC. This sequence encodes CASLRSLQETQYF.